The 5 T cell receptor beta chains reported below all come from one sample, sequenced in a study of cytotoxic CD8 clonotypes in ibrutinib-treated CLL. TCRdb's table, derived via immunoSEQ multiplex PCR, lists solely in-frame clones and lacks some. The sample holds about 160,000 clones, less than 85% seen once. The input for sequencing was PBMCs, taken after 24 months of ibrutinib treatment. The receptor source for this set is a human donor with chronic lymphocytic leukemia.

As concerns this clone: The sample has other DNA sequences that encode this CDR3 too. The chain carries TRBV18 and TRBJ1-4, with 10 bases aligning to TRBD1. After removal of 5 bases from V and 8 bases from J, the junction contained 5 bases not matched to a gene. This CDR3 has 14 residues. From germline, CDR1 is KGHSH and CDR2 LQKENI. The CDR3 DNA follows: TGTGCCAGCTCATCCGACAGGGGGCGAGAAAAACTGTTTTTT. Encoded protein: CASSSDRGREKLFF.

The chain combines TRBV27 with TRBJ1-5; a possible D gene is TRBD1 (6 bases). V was clipped by 3 bases and J by 6 bases, with 18 bases between them. The CDR3 is 16 residues long. Germline assignment: CDR1 MNHEY and CDR2 SMNVEV (reference sequence). The CDR3 loop reads CASSFLAGGRGQPQHF. DNA for the CDR3: TGTGCCAGCAGTTTCCTCGCTGGGGGGCGAGGTCAGCCCCAGCATTTT.

The chain uses TRBV6-5 and TRBJ2-3; D perhaps matches TRBD1 (6 bases). This CDR3 is 14 amino acids long. Trimming took off 6 bases at V and 6 bases at J, with 16 bases between the two ends. CDR1 and CDR2 (germline): MNHEY, SVGAGI. Here the CDR3 reads CASRITGYGDTQYF. In DNA form, the CDR3 reads TGTGCCAGCAGGATCACAGGGTACGGCGATACGCAGTATTTT.

This rearrangement joins TRBV14 to TRBJ2-1, with 14 nucleotides matching TRBD2. CDR3 length: 16 amino acids. Germline V gene sequence: CDR1 SGHDN, CDR2 FVKESK. V lost 6 bases and J lost 7; bases outside the gene matches: 8. CDR3 sequence reads: CASSQIGTSGGNEQFF. CDR3 bases: TGTGCCAGCAGTCAGATCGGGACTAGCGGGGGAAATGAGCAGTTCTTC.

The genes are TRBV6-5 and TRBJ1-1; no definite D call. The CDR3 is 13 amino acids. The germline V gene has CDR1 MNHEY and CDR2 SVGAGI. The V and J ends lost 5 bases and 4 bases respectively, with 11 bases between them. The CDR3 sequence is CASSAERGTEAFF. The CDR3 nucleotides are TGTGCCAGCAGTGCCGAACGGGGCACTGAAGCTTTCTTT.